Listed here are 5 T cell receptor beta chains from one sample, sequenced in a study of blood T cell repertoires in COVID-19. This table comes from immunoSEQ multiplex PCR, and its TCRdb copy is limited to in-frame clones, with some not included. The sample yields about 20,000 clones, roughly nine tenths seen once. Sequenced input: peripheral blood. The source is a human donor in a cohort sampled during active COVID-19.

CDR3 residues: CASSTTSGSTDTQYF. The CDR3 coding sequence is TGCGCCAGCAGCACAACTAGCGGGAGCACAGATACGCAGTATTTT. The J gene is TRBJ2-3, the V gene TRBV5-1; 9 nucleotides agree with TRBD2. In germline, CDR1 is SGHRS, CDR2 YFSETQ. The CDR3 length is 15 residues. Trimming took 4 bases from V and 0 from J; bases not matched to a gene: 3.

The chain joins TRBV6-5 to TRBJ2-3, with 9 positions matching TRBD2. The CDR3 covers 15 residues. Germline V lookup: CDR1 MNHEY, CDR2 SVGAGI. V lost 4 bases to trimming and J lost 0 bases; unmatched junction nucleotides: 2. CDR3 region: CASSFGLASTDTQYF. CDR3 nucleotides: TGTGCCAGCAGTTTTGGACTAGCGAGCACAGATACGCAGTATTTT.

The V call is TRBV9, the J call TRBJ2-1; TRBD2 might be the D (5 bases). CDR3 length equals 15 residues. The ends were cut back, 0 bases at V and 0 bases at J, with 7 bases in the middle. CDR1 and CDR2 from the germline V gene are SGDLS and YYNGEE. The CDR3 protein is CASSVVGSSYNEQFF. CDR3 bases: TGTGCCAGCAGCGTAGTGGGGAGCTCCTACAATGAGCAGTTCTTC.

The rearrangement uses TRBV28 and TRBJ1-5, with D uncertain. The CDR3 length is 14 residues. V dropped 1 base and J dropped 9 bases, with 13 bases sitting between them. Germline CDR1 reads MDHEN; CDR2 reads SYDVKM. CDR3 protein: CASSLSTETRPQHF. The CDR3 nucleotides read TGTGCCAGCAGTTTATCGACGGAGACGAGGCCCCAGCATTTT. The full variable domain, completed using reference TRBV28 and TRBJ1-5, is DVKVTQSSRYLVKRTGEKVFLECVQDMDHENMFWYRQDPGLGLRLIYFSYDVKMKEKGDIPEGYSVSREKKERFSLILESASTNQTSMYLCASSLSTETRPQHFGDGTRLSIL.

The CDR3 region has the DNA TGTGCCAGCTCGCAGGCGTCAAGCTCCTATAATTCACCCCTCCACTTT. This encodes CASSQASSSYNSPLHF. The genes are TRBV3-1 (or the pseudogene TRBV3-2) and TRBJ1-6; D is uncertain. In germline, CDR1 is LGHDT, CDR2 YNNKEL (reference sequence). This CDR3 region has 16 residues. V lost 8 bases, J lost 0 bases, and 14 bases lay in between.